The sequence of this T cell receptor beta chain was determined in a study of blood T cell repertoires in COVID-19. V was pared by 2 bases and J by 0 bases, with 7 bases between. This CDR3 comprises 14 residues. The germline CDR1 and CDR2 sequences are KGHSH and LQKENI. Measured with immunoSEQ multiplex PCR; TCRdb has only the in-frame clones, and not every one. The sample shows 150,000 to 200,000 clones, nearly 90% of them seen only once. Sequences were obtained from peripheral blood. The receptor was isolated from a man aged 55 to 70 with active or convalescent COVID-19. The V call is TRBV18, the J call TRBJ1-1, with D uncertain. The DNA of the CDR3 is TGTGCCAGCTCACCAACGAGGTTGAACACTGAAGCTTTCTTT. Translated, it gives CASSPTRLNTEAFF.